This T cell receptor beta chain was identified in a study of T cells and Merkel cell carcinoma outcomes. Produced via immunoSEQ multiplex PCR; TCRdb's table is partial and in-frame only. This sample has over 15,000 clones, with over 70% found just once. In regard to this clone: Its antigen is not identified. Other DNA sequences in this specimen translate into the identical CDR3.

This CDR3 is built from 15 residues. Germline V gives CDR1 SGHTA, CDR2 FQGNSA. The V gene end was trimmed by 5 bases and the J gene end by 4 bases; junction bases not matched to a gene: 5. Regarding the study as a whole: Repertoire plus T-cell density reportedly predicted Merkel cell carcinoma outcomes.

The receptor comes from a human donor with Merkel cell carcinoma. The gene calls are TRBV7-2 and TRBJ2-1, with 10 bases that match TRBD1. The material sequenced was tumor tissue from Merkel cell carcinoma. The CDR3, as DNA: TGTGCCAGCAGCAATCGGGACAGGGGTTACAATGAGCAGTTCTTC. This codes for CASSNRDRGYNEQFF.